Listed below are T cell receptor beta chains from one sample, sequenced in a study of CD8+ T cells in alopecia areata. Here immunoSEQ multiplex PCR was the method, and the copy in TCRdb shows in-frame clones only, minus some. The profile shows 10,000 to 15,000 clones, 68% of them singletons. The sample here was skin, taken at week 4, from a patient treated with tofacitinib. The receptors stem from a human donor with alopecia areata. Both conserved end residues are part of each CDR3. A D gene is named only where the DNA matches it firmly. Only part of the rows carry a size: once, few, many, or a class if the clone is expanded.

CDR3: CASSQDPSGGAWETQYF
DNA: TGCGCCAGCAGCCAAGATCCCAGCGGGGGGGCTTGGGAGACCCAGTACTTC
J: TRBJ2-5
D: TRBD2
size: -
length: 17
V: TRBV4-3

CDR3: CAWNWQQNTEAFF
DNA: TGTGCCTGGAACTGGCAGCAAAACACTGAAGCTTTCTTT
J: TRBJ1-1
D: -
size: -
length: 13
V: TRBV30

CDR3: CASSYRDPINEQFF
DNA: TGTGCCAGCAGTTACCGGGACCCGATCAATGAGCAGTTCTTC
J: TRBJ2-1
D: -
size: -
length: 14
V: TRBV6-6

CDR3: CSVGTGYNEQFF
DNA: TGCAGCGTAGGGACAGGATACAATGAGCAGTTCTTC
J: TRBJ2-1
D: TRBD1
size: -
length: 12
V: TRBV29-1

CDR3: CASSLEWGSGANVLTF
DNA: TGTGCCAGCAGCTTAGAGTGGGGTTCCGGGGCCAACGTCCTGACTTTC
J: TRBJ2-6
D: -
size: -
length: 16
V: TRBV7-2

CDR3: CASSLEDIMNTEAFF
DNA: TGTGCCAGCAGCCTGGAGGACATTATGAACACTGAAGCTTTCTTT
J: TRBJ1-1
D: -
size: few
length: 15
V: TRBV11-2

CDR3: CAISKQGYEQYF
DNA: TGTGCCATCAGCAAACAGGGCTACGAGCAGTACTTC
J: TRBJ2-7
D: -
size: -
length: 12
V: TRBV10-3

CDR3: CASSTGQGSEKLFF
DNA: TGTGCCAGCAGCACGGGACAGGGAAGTGAAAAACTGTTTTTT
J: TRBJ1-4
D: TRBD1
size: -
length: 14
V: TRBV28

CDR3: CASSLSSGNTEAFF
DNA: TGTGCCAGCAGCTTATCGTCGGGGAACACTGAAGCTTTCTTT
J: TRBJ1-1
D: -
size: once
length: 14
V: TRBV7-2

CDR3: CASSPQGLAGSNEQFF
DNA: TGTGCCAGCAGCCCCCAAGGGCTAGCGGGTTCCAATGAGCAGTTCTTC
J: TRBJ2-1
D: TRBD2
size: few
length: 16
V: TRBV5-4

CDR3: CASSQDLAPETQYF
DNA: TGTGCCAGCAGCCAAGATTTAGCCCCAGAGACCCAGTACTTC
J: TRBJ2-5
D: -
size: -
length: 14
V: TRBV4-2

CDR3: CASSQVRQGRYSGYGYTF
DNA: TGCGCCAGCAGCCAAGTACGACAGGGGCGATACTCAGGCTATGGCTACACCTTC
J: TRBJ1-2
D: TRBD1
size: -
length: 18
V: TRBV4-3

CDR3: CSVRTGFYNEQFF
DNA: TGCAGCGTCCGGACGGGTTTCTACAATGAGCAGTTCTTC
J: TRBJ2-1
D: -
size: -
length: 13
V: TRBV29-1

CDR3: CASSIDRGRDSNQPQHF
DNA: TGTGCCAGTAGTATAGATCGGGGCCGGGATAGCAATCAGCCCCAGCATTTT
J: TRBJ1-5
D: -
size: few
length: 17
V: TRBV19

CDR3: CASSLTRSSGGAYEQYF
DNA: TGTGCCAGCAGCCTTACTCGGTCTAGCGGGGGGGCCTACGAGCAGTACTTC
J: TRBJ2-7
D: TRBD2
size: -
length: 17
V: TRBV7-2

CDR3: CASRRELYLSYEQYF
DNA: TGTGCCAGCAGGAGGGAGCTGTACTTGTCCTACGAGCAGTACTTC
J: TRBJ2-7
D: -
size: once
length: 15
V: TRBV2

CDR3: CAWRTGYEQYF
DNA: TGTGCCTGGAGGACAGGGTACGAGCAGTACTTC
J: TRBJ2-7
D: TRBD1
size: -
length: 11
V: TRBV30

CDR3: CASSFGGGAGEQYF
DNA: TGTGCCAGCAGTTTTGGCGGGGGGGCGGGGGAGCAGTACTTC
J: TRBJ2-5
D: TRBD2
size: -
length: 14
V: TRBV27

CDR3: CSVEEGRRGGSYGYTF
DNA: TGCAGCGTTGAAGAGGGGCGCCGGGGCGGCAGCTATGGCTACACCTTC
J: TRBJ1-2
D: -
size: medium-sized
length: 16
V: TRBV29-1

CDR3: CASSKGDSSRQYF
DNA: TGTGCCAGCAGTAAAGGGGACAGTTCGAGGCAGTACTTC
J: TRBJ2-5
D: TRBD1
size: -
length: 13
V: TRBV6-5

CDR3: CASSYSSIGVTYEQYF
DNA: TGTGCCAGCAGTTACTCGTCGATCGGAGTCACCTACGAGCAGTACTTC
J: TRBJ2-7
D: -
size: -
length: 16
V: TRBV6-5

CDR3: CASRAIKSGGDNQPQHF
DNA: TGTGCCAGTAGAGCCATTAAATCAGGGGGAGACAATCAGCCCCAGCATTTT
J: TRBJ1-5
D: TRBD1
size: few
length: 17
V: TRBV19

CDR3: CASSSQGQNTEAFF
DNA: TGTGCCAGCAGCTCACAGGGGCAGAACACTGAAGCTTTCTTT
J: TRBJ1-1
D: TRBD1
size: -
length: 14
V: TRBV7-8

CDR3: CASSTQGADEQYF
DNA: TGTGCCAGCAGCACCCAGGGGGCGGACGAGCAGTACTTC
J: TRBJ2-7
D: TRBD1
size: -
length: 13
V: TRBV7-8

CDR3: CASSRPSGEEEQFF
DNA: TGTGCCAGCAGCAGACCTAGCGGGGAGGAAGAGCAGTTCTTC
J: TRBJ2-1
D: TRBD2
size: medium-sized
length: 14
V: TRBV5-6